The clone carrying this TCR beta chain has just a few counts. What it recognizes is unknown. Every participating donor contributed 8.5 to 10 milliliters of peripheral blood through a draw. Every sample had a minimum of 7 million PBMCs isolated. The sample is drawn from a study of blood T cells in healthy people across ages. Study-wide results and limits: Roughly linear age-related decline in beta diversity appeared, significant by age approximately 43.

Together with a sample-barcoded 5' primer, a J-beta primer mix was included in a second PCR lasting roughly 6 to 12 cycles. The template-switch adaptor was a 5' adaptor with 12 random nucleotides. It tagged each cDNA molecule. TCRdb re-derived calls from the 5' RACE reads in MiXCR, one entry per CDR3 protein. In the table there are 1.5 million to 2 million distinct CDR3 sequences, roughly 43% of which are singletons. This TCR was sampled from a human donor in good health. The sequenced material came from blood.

The CDR3 reads CASNPREGAGYEQYF. CDR3 bases: TGTGCCAGCAACCCCCGGGAGGGGGCTGGCTACGAGCAGTACTTC. The V gene is TRBV6-5, the J gene TRBJ2-7; weak D call: TRBD2 (8 bases). Germline CDR1 MNHEY, CDR2 SVGAGI. The germline V and J ends were trimmed by 7 bases and 3 bases, with 19 bases remaining between them. There are 15 residues in the CDR3.